This T cell receptor beta chain was obtained from a study of somatic mutations in cytotoxic T cells in rheumatoid arthritis. Study-level background: Flow-sorting brought some V beta antibody-stained T-cell populations to nearly 100% purity, V beta1+ cells sequenced for TCRB among them. General study points: The study found that the largest CD8+ clone exceeded 20% of CD8+ cells in about an eighth of the 65 patients.

The V and J ends lost 6 bases and 0 bases respectively, with 12 bases between them. From germline, CDR1 is MNHEY and CDR2 SVGAGI. This CDR3 is 15 amino acids long. The data were produced by immunoSEQ multiplex PCR, yet TCRdb's version contains in-frame clones alone and is incomplete. The sample lists 20,000 to 25,000 clones; about four fifths were seen once. For this clone: What it binds is not known.

The chain recombines TRBV6-5 with TRBJ1-5, with D unclear. The sequenced sample consisted of CD8+ T cells sorted from blood. The clonotype comes from an adult with rheumatoid arthritis. The CDR3 sequence is CASRSGEYSNQPQHF. The CDR3 DNA reads TGTGCCAGCAGGAGCGGGGAATATAGCAATCAGCCCCAGCATTTT.